The 2 T cell receptor beta chains in this list originate from one sample, sequenced in a study of blood T cell repertoires in COVID-19. The data were produced by immunoSEQ multiplex PCR, yet TCRdb's version contains in-frame clones alone and is incomplete. Among 200,000 to 250,000 clones listed, roughly 81% were seen once. Material for sequencing was peripheral blood. The receptors originated from a woman older than 75 with COVID-19, enrolled during active disease.

The chain combines TRBV15 with TRBJ1-5; D possibly corresponds to TRBD1 (5 bases). Trimming stripped 5 bases from V and 0 bases from J, with 8 bases between. In germline, CDR1 is LNHNV, CDR2 YYDKDF (reference sequence). The CDR3 has 14 amino acids. In nucleotides, the CDR3 is TGTGCCACCAGCCGGGACTTTAGCAATCAGCCCCAGCATTTT. Protein product: CATSRDFSNQPQHF.

Only a few counts were recorded for this clone. The gene calls are TRBV7-6 and TRBJ2-6; TRBD1 aligns across 9 bases. CDR1 SGHVS and CDR2 FNYEAQ come from the germline V gene. V lost 3 bases, J lost 0 bases, and 15 bases stayed unmatched. The CDR3 spans 21 residues. CDR3 protein: CASSLYQPLGTGHSGANVLTF. The CDR3 DNA follows: TGTGCCAGCAGCTTGTATCAGCCTCTGGGGACAGGGCACTCTGGGGCCAACGTCCTGACTTTC.